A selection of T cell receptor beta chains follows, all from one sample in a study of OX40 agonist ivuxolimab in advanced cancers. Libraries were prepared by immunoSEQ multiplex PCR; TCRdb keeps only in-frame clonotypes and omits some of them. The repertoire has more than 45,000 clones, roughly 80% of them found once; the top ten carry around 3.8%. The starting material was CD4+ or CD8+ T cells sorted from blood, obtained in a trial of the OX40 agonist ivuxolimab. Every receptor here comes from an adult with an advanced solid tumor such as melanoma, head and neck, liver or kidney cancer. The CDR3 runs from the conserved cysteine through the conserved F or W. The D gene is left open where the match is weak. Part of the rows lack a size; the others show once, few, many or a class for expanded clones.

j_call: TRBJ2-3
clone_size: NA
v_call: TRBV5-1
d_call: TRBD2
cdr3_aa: CASSLGPGLSTDTQYF
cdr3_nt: TGCGCCAGCAGCTTGGGCCCGGGACTATCCACAGATACGCAGTATTTT

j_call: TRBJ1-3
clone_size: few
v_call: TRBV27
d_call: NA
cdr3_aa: CASSRQGFGNTIYF
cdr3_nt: TGTGCCAGCAGTCGCCAGGGCTTCGGAAACACCATATATTTT

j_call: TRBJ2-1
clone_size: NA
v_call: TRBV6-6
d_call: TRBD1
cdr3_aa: CASSYGSGTGGDGQFF
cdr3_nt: TGTGCCAGCAGTTACGGTTCCGGGACAGGGGGCGATGGGCAGTTCTTC

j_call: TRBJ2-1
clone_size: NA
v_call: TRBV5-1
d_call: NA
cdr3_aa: CASSLSPGLLNNEQFF
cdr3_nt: TGCGCCAGCAGCTTGTCCCCGGGACTGCTTAACAATGAGCAGTTCTTC

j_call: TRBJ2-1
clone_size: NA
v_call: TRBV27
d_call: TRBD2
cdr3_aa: CASSPRTSGRKYNEQFF
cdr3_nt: TGTGCCAGCAGTCCCCGGACTAGCGGGAGGAAGTACAATGAGCAGTTCTTC

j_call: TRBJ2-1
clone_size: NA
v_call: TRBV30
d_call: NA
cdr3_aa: CAWSRGRHNEQFF
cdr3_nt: TGTGCCTGGAGTCGGGGACGTCACAATGAGCAGTTCTTC

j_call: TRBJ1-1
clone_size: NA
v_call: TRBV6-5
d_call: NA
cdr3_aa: CASSLAGLDDTEAFF
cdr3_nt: TGTGCCAGCAGTTTAGCCGGGCTAGACGACACTGAAGCTTTCTTT

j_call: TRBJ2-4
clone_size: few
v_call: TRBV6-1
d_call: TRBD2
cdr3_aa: CASSLGLENIQYF
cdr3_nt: TGTGCCAGCAGCCTCGGACTAGAAAACATTCAGTACTTC

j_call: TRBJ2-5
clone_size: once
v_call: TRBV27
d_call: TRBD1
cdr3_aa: CASRGWATGAGETQYF
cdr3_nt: TGTGCCAGCAGGGGATGGGCTACAGGGGCTGGAGAGACCCAGTACTTC

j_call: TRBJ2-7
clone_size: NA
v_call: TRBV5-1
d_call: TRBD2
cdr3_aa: CASSLTGREDEQYF
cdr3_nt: TGCGCCAGCAGCTTGACAGGACGGGAGGACGAGCAGTACTTC

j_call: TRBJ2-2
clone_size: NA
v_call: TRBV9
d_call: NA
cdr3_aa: CASSVIFRSTPNTGELFF
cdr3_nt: TGTGCCAGCAGCGTAATATTTAGGAGTACACCGAACACCGGGGAGCTGTTTTTT

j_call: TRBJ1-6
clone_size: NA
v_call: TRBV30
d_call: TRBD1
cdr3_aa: CAWDRVSDSPLHF
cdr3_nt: TGTGCCTGGGACAGGGTATCGGATTCACCCCTCCACTTT

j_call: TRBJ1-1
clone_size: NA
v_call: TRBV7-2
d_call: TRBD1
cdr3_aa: CASSRNDRGQEAFF
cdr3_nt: TGTGCCAGCAGCCGAAACGACAGGGGGCAGGAAGCTTTCTTT

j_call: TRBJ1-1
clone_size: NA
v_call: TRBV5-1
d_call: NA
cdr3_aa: CASSQTLMNTEAFF
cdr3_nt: TGCGCCAGCAGCCAGACACTGATGAACACTGAAGCTTTCTTT

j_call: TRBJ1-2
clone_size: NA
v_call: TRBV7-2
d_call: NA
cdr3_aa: CASSLASSNYGYTF
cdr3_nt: TGTGCCAGCAGCTTAGCTTCGTCCAATTATGGCTACACCTTC

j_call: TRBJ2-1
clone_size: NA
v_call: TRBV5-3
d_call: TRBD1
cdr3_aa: CARSLRLTGGKNEQFF
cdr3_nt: TGTGCCAGAAGCTTGCGCCTGACAGGGGGCAAGAATGAGCAGTTCTTC

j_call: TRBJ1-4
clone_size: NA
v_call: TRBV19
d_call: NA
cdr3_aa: CASSDRGSEKLFF
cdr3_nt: TGTGCCAGTAGCGATCGGGGCAGTGAAAAACTGTTTTTT

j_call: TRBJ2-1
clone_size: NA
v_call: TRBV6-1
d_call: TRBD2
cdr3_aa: CASKLSGLAHEQFF
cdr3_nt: TGTGCCAGCAAGCTATCGGGACTAGCCCATGAGCAGTTCTTC

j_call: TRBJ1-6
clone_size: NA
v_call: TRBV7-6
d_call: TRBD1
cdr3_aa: CASSLSPTGVDSPLHF
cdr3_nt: TGTGCCAGCAGCTTAAGCCCCACAGGGGTGGATTCACCCCTCCACTTT

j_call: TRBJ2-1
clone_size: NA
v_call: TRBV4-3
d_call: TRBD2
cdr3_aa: CASSETSAFYNEQFF
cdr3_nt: TGCGCCAGCAGCGAGACTAGCGCCTTCTACAATGAGCAGTTCTTC

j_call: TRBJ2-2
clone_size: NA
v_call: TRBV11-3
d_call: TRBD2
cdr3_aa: CASGEGGAGELFF
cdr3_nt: TGTGCCAGCGGGGAGGGAGGGGCCGGGGAGCTGTTTTTT

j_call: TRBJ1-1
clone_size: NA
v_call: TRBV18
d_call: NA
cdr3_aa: CASSADRNTEAFF
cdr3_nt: TGTGCCAGCTCAGCGGACAGGAACACTGAAGCTTTCTTT

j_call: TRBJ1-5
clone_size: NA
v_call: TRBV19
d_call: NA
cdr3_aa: CASSMGTERGNKPQHF
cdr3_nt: TGTGCCAGTAGTATGGGTACGGAGAGGGGGAATAAGCCCCAGCATTTT

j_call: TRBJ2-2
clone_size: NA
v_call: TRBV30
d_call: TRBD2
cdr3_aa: CAWSLTSGSGGELFF
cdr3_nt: TGTGCCTGGAGTCTAACTAGCGGGAGTGGCGGGGAGCTGTTTTTT

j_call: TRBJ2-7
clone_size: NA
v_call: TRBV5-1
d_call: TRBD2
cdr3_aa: CASSQTQVAGAGEQYF
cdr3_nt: TGCGCCAGCAGCCAGACCCAGGTAGCGGGAGCGGGCGAGCAGTACTTC

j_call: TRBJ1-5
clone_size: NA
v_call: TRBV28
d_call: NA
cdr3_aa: CASREWTGKDQPQHF
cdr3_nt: TGTGCCAGCAGGGAATGGACGGGGAAAGATCAGCCCCAGCATTTT

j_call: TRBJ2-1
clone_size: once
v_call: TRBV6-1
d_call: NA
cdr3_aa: CASSSGVSSYNEQFF
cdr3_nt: TGTGCCAGCAGTTCGGGGGTCAGCTCCTACAATGAGCAGTTCTTC

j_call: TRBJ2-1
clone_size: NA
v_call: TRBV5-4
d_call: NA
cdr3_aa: CASSFSGKAEQFF
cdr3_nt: TGTGCCAGCAGCTTCTCCGGGAAGGCTGAGCAGTTCTTC

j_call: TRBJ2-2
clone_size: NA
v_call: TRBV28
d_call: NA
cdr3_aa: CASGNRANTGELFF
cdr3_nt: TGTGCCAGCGGGAACAGGGCGAACACCGGGGAGCTGTTTTTT

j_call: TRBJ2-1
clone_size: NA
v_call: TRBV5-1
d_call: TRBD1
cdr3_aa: CASSSTYRGNEQFF
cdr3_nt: TGCGCCAGCAGCTCAACCTACAGGGGAAATGAGCAGTTCTTC

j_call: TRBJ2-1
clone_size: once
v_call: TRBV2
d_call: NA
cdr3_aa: CASNLGTQNEQFF
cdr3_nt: TGTGCCAGCAACCTCGGGACTCAAAATGAGCAGTTCTTC

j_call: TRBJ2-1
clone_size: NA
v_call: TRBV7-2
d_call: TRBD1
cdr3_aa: CASSPGQGIYNEQFF
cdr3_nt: TGTGCCAGCAGCCCCGGACAGGGTATCTACAATGAGCAGTTCTTC

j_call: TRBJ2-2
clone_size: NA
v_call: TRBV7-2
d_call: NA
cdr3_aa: CASSPRSLGELFF
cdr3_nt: TGTGCCAGCAGCCCAAGGTCTCTAGGGGAGCTGTTTTTT

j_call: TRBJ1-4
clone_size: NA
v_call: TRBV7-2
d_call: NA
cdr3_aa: CASTLLGAQNEKLFF
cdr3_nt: TGTGCCAGCACCCTACTCGGGGCGCAGAATGAAAAACTGTTTTTT

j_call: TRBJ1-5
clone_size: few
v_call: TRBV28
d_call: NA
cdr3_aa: CASSGPPVQPQHF
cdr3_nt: TGTGCCAGCAGTGGGCCACCAGTTCAGCCCCAGCATTTT

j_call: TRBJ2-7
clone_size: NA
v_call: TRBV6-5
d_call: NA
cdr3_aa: CASRESYEQYF
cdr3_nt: TGTGCCAGCAGGGAATCCTACGAGCAGTACTTC

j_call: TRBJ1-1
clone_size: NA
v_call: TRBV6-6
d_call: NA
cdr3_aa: CASNRRDGNTEAFF
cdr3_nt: TGTGCCAGCAATCGGAGGGACGGGAACACTGAAGCTTTCTTT

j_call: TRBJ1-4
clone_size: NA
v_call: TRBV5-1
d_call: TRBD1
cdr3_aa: CASRIRDREKGEKLFF
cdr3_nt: TGCGCCAGCAGGATCCGGGACAGGGAGAAAGGGGAAAAACTGTTTTTT

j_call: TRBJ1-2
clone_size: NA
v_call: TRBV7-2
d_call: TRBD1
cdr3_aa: CASSLQGDGVGYTF
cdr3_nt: TGTGCCAGCAGCTTACAGGGGGACGGGGTTGGCTACACCTTC

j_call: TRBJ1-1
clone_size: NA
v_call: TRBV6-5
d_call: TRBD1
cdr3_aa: CASTRGGQGNTEAFF
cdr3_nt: TGTGCCAGCACGAGAGGAGGACAGGGGAACACTGAAGCTTTCTTT

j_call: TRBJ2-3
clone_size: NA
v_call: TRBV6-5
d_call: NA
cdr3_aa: CASSYSAGGATDTQYF
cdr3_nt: TGTGCCAGCAGTTACTCTGCCGGCGGGGCCACAGATACGCAGTATTTT

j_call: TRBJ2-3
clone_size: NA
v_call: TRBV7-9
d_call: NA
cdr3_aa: CASSLEPAGTQYF
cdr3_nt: TGTGCCAGCAGCTTAGAGCCGGCAGGTACGCAGTATTTT

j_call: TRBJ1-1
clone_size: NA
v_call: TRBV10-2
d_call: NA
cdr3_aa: CASSESYGEAFF
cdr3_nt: TGCGCCAGCAGTGAGTCCTACGGAGAAGCTTTCTTT

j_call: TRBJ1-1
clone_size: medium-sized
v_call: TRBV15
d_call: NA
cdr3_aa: CATSRGGSATEAFF
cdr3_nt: TGTGCCACCAGCAGAGGGGGATCCGCCACTGAAGCTTTCTTT

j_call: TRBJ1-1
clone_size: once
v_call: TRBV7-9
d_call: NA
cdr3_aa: CASSSATGNTEAFF
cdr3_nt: TGTGCCAGCAGCTCCGCTACAGGGAACACTGAAGCTTTCTTT

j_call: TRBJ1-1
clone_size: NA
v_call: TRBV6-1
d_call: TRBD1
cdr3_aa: CASRKTGVNTEAFF
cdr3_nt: TGTGCCAGCAGAAAGACAGGGGTGAACACTGAAGCTTTCTTT

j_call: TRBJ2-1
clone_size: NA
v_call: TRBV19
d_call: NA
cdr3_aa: CASSIGQNNEQFF
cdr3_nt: TGTGCCAGTAGTATAGGTCAGAACAATGAGCAGTTCTTC